Below, one T cell receptor beta chain is given with its context. Its target is unknown. This entry is derived from a study of OX40 agonist ivuxolimab in advanced cancers. Study background: All patients had ivuxolimab intravenously every 2 weeks at 0.01 to 10 mg/kg. Study-level results: At 0.1-3.0 mg/kg, partial responders had clonal expansion among the lowest observed.

The table came from immunoSEQ multiplex PCR; TCRdb's copy has only in-frame clones and leaves some out. The table records about 41,000 clones, about 80% of them present only once. The CDR3 loop spans 13 amino acids. V was shortened by 2 bases and J by 1 base, with 5 bases between the two germline ends. CDR1 is LNHDA, CDR2 SQIVND, per germline (reference sequence). The chain joins TRBV19 to TRBJ1-1; D is unclear. The sequence was obtained from an adult with an advanced solid tumor such as melanoma, head and neck, liver or kidney cancer. The sequenced sample was CD4+ or CD8+ T cells sorted from blood, obtained in a trial of the OX40 agonist ivuxolimab. As DNA, the CDR3 is TGTGCCAGTAGTATAAACAAGAACACTGAAGCTTTCTTT. Protein sequence: CASSINKNTEAFF.